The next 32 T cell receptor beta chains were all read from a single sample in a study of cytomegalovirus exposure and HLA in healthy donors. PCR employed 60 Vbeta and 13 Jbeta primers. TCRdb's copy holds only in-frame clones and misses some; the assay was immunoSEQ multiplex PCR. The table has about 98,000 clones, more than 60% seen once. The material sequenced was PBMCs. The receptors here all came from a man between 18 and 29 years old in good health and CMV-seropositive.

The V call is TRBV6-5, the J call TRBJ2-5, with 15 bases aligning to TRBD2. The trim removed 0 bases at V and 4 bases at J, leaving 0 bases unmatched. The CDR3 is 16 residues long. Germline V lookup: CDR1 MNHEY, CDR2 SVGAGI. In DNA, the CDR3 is TGTGCCAGCAGTTACTCGGGACTAGCGGGGGGAGAGACCCAGTACTTC. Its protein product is CASSYSGLAGGETQYF.

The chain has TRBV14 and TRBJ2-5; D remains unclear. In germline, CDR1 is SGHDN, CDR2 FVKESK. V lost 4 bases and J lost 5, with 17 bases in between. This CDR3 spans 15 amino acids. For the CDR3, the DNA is TGTGCCAGCAGCCGGCCTTCGGTAACGCGGGAGACCCAGTACTTC. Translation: CASSRPSVTRETQYF.

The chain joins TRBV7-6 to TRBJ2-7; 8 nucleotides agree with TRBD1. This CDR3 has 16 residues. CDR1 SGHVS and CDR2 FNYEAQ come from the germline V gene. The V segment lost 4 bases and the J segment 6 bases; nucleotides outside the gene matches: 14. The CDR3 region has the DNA TGTGCCAGCAGCTCAGGGACCGGGACAGGATCTCGCGAGCAGTACTTC. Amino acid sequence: CASSSGTGTGSREQYF.

CDR3 in amino acids: CAWSVPGQGRYTQYF. The CDR3, as DNA: TGTGCCTGGAGTGTACCGGGACAGGGGCGATATACGCAGTATTTT. The rearrangement joins TRBV30 to TRBJ2-3, with 10 bases fitting TRBD1. The CDR3 is 15 amino acids. CDR1 GTSNPN and CDR2 SVGIG come from the germline V gene (reference sequence). V shed 0 bases and J 7 bases; nucleotides not matched to a gene: 7.

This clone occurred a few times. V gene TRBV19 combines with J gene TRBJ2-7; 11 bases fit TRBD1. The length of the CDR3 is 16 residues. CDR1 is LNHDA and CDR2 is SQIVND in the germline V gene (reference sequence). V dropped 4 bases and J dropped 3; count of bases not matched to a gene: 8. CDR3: CASSRDRGSRGYEQYF. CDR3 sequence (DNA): TGTGCCAGTAGTAGGGACAGGGGGTCAAGAGGCTACGAGCAGTACTTC.

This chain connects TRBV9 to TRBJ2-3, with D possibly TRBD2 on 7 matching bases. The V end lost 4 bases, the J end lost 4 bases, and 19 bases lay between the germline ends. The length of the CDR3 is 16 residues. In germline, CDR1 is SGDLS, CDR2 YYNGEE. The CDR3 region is CASSKGEGRESDTQYF. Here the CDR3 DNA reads TGTGCCAGCAGCAAGGGGGAGGGGCGCGAGTCAGATACGCAGTATTTT.

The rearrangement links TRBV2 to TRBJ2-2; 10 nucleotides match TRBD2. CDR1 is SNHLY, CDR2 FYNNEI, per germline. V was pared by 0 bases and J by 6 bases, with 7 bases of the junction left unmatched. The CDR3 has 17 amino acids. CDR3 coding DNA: TGTGCCAGCAGTGAAGCGAGCGGGGGGGCCTTGGCCGGGGAGCTGTTTTTT. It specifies CASSEASGGALAGELFF.

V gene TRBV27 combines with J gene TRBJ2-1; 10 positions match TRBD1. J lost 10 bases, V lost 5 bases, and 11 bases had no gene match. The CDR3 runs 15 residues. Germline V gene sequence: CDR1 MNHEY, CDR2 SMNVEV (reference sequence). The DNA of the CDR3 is TGTGCCAGCAGTCCATGGGGACAGGGGCGACTCGAGCAGTTCTTC. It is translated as CASSPWGQGRLEQFF.

This CDR3 reads CASREPGQGLPLHF. The CDR3 coding sequence is TGCGCCAGCAGGGAACCGGGACAGGGGCTTCCCCTCCACTTT. The chain combines TRBV5-1 with TRBJ1-6; 10 bases fit TRBD1. The CDR3 loop spans 14 amino acids. CDR1 is SGHRS and CDR2 is YFSETQ in the germline V gene. V lost 5 bases, J lost 13 bases, and 9 bases stayed unmatched.

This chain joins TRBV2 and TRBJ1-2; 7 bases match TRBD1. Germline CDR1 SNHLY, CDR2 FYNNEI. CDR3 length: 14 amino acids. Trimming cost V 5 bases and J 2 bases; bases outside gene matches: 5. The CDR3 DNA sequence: TGTGCCAGCAGTTCGACAGGGAGCAACTATGGCTACACCTTC. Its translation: CASSSTGSNYGYTF.

This CDR3 reads CASKPGGGTYNEQFF. The DNA of the CDR3 is TGTGCCAGCAAACCCGGGGGGGGCACCTACAATGAGCAGTTCTTC. The chain links TRBV6-5 to TRBJ2-1; 8 positions match TRBD2. CDR3 length equals 15 residues. The junction had 7 bases not matched to a gene; V was cut back by 7 bases and J by 2 bases. Per the germline V gene, CDR1 is MNHEY and CDR2 is SVGAGI.

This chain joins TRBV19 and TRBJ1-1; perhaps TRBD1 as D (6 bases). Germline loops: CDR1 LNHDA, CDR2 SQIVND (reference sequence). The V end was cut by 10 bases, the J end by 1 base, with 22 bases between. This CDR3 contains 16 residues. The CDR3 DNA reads TGTGCCACCCTCCCATCGCGCGGACAGCAGAACACTGAAGCTTTCTTT. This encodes CATLPSRGQQNTEAFF.

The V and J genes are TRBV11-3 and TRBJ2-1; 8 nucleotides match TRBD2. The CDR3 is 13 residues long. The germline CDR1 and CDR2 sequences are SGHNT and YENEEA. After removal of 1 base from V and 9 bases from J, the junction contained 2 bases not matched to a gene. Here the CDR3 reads CASSLVAGGEQFF. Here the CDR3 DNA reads TGTGCCAGCAGCTTAGTGGCGGGGGGTGAGCAGTTCTTC.

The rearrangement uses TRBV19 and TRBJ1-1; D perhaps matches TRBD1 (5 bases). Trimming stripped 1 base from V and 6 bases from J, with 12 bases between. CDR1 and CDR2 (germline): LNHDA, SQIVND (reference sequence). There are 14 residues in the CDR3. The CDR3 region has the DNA TGTGCCAGTAGTATAGGCCCCAGGGTAGCTGAAGCTTTCTTT. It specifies CASSIGPRVAEAFF.

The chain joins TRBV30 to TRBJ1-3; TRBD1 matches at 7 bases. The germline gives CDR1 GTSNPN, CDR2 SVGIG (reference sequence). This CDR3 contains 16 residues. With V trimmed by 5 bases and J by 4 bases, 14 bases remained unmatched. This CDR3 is CAWSSGTALGGNTIYF. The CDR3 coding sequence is TGTGCCTGGTCCTCCGGGACAGCCCTTGGAGGAAACACCATATATTTT.

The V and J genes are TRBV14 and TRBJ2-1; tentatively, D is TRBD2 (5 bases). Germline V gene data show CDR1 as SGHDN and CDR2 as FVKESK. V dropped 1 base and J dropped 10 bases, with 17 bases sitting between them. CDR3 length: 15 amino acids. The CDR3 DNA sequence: TGTGCCAGCAGCCAAGGAACGTCATCGGGGAGAGAGCAGTTCTTC. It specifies CASSQGTSSGREQFF.

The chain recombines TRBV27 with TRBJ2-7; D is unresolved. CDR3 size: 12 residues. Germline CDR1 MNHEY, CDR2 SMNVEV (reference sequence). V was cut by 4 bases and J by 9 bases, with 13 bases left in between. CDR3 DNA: TGTGCCAGCAGTTCGACTGACCGCGGGCAGTACTTC. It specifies CASSSTDRGQYF.

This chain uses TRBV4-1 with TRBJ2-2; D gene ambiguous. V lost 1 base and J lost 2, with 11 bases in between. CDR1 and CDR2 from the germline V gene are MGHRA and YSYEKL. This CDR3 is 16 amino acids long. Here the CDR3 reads CASSQGYDFNTGELFF. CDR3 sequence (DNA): TGCGCCAGCAGCCAAGGGTATGACTTTAACACCGGGGAGCTGTTTTTT.

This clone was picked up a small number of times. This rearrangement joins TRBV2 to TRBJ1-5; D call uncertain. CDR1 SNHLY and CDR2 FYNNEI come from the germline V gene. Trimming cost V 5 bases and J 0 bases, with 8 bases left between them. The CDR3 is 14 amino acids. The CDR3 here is CASSFENSNQPQHF. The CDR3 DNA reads TGTGCCAGCAGTTTTGAGAATAGCAATCAGCCCCAGCATTTT.

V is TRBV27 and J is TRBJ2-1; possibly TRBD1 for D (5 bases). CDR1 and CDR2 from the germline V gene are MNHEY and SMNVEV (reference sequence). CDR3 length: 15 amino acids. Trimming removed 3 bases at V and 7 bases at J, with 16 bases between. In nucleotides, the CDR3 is TGTGCCAGCAGTTTCGGAACCGGGTCAGGGAATGAGCAGTTCTTC. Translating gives CASSFGTGSGNEQFF.

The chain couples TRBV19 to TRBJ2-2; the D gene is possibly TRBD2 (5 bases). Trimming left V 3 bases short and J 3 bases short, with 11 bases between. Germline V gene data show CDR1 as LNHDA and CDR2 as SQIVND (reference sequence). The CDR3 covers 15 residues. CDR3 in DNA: TGTGCCAGTAGTATCGTCGGACTCCACACCGGGGAGCTGTTTTTT. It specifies CASSIVGLHTGELFF.

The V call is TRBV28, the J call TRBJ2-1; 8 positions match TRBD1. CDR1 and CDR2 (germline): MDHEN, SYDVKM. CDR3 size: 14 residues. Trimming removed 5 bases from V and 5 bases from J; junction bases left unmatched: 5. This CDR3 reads CASSPSDRDNEQFF. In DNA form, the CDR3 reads TGTGCCAGCAGTCCGTCGGACAGGGACAATGAGCAGTTCTTC.

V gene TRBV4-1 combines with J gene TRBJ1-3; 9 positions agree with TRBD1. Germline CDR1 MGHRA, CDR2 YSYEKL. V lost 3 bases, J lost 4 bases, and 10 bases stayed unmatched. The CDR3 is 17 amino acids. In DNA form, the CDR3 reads TGCGCCAGCAGCCAGCCCTCGGGACAGGGAGCCGGAAACACCATATATTTT. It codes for CASSQPSGQGAGNTIYF.

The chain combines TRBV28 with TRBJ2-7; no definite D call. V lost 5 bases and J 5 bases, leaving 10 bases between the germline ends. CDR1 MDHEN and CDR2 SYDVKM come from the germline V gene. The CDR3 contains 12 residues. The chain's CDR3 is CASSTLTDEQYF. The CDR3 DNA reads TGTGCCAGCAGTACGCTAACCGACGAGCAGTACTTC.

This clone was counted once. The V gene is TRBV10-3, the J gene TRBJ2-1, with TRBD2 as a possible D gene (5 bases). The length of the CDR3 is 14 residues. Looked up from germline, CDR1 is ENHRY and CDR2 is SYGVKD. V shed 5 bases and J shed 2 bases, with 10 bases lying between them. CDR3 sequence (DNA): TGTGCCATCAGTCGGGGAGACACCTACAATGAGCAGTTCTTC. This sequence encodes CAISRGDTYNEQFF.

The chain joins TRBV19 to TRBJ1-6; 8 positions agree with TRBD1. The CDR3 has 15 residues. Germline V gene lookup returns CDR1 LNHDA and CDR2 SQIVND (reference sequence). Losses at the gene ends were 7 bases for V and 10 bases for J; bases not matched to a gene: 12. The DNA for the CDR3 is TGTGCCAGTACTTCGAGGGGGACAGGAAGATCACCCCTCCACTTT. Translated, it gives CASTSRGTGRSPLHF.

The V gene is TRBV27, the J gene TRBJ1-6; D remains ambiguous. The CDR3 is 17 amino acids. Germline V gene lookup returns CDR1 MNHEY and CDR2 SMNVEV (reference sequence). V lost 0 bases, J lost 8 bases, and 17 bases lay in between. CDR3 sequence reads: CASSLSNPPGADSPLHF. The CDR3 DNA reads TGTGCCAGCAGTTTATCAAACCCTCCCGGTGCGGATTCACCCCTCCACTTT.

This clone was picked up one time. The CDR3 here is CASSIQSGNTIYF. The DNA of the CDR3 is TGTGCCAGTAGTATACAGTCTGGAAACACCATATATTTT. The chain employs TRBV19 and TRBJ1-3, with no clear D. Germline CDR1 and CDR2: LNHDA and SQIVND (reference sequence). CDR3 size: 13 residues. Trimming removed 2 bases from V and 1 base from J, with 3 bases in between.

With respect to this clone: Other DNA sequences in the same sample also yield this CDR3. The CDR3 protein is CASSKTGRNSPLHF. In nucleotides, the CDR3 is TGTGCCAGCAGCAAGACGGGTAGGAATTCACCCCTCCACTTT. The chain recombines TRBV7-2 with TRBJ1-6; D remains unclear. With 5 bases removed from V and 7 bases from J, the gap between germline ends came to 12 bases. The length of the CDR3 is 14 residues. Germline values: CDR1 SGHTA, CDR2 FQGNSA.

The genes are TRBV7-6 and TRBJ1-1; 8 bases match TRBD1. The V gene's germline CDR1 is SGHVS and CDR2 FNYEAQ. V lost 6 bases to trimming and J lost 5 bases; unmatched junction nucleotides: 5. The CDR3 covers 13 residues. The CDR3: CASRSTGGTEAFF. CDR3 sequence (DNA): TGTGCCAGCAGATCTACAGGGGGAACTGAAGCTTTCTTT.

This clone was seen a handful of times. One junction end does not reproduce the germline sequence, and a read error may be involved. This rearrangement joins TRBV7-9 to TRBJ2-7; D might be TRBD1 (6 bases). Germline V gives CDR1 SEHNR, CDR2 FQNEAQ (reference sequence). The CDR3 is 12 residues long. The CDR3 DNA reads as TGTTCCAGCAGCTCGGACAGCTACGAGCAGTACTTC. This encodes CSSSSDSYEQYF.

This CDR3 reads CASSLMDTFGGSHNEQFF. The CDR3 DNA is TGTGCCAGCAGCTTGATGGACACCTTCGGGGGATCCCACAATGAGCAGTTCTTC. The V call is TRBV5-6, the J call TRBJ2-1; TRBD2 might be the D (6 bases). The CDR3 is 18 residues long. Trimming pared 1 base from V and 5 bases from J, leaving 22 bases between. From germline, CDR1 is SGHDT and CDR2 YYEEEE.